A selection of T cell receptor beta chains follows, all from one sample in a study of blood T cells in healthy people across ages. TCRdb used MiXCR to reprocess the 5' RACE reads, holding one entry per CDR3 protein. This sample has 1.5 million to 2 million distinct CDR3 sequences; approximately 28% occur once, and the top ten carry approximately 7.7%. Input material: blood. The receptors originated from a woman in her twenties or thirties in good health. CDR3s include the opening cysteine and the closing phenylalanine or tryptophan. Fields, in order: J gene, D gene, V gene, clone size, CDR3 protein, CDR3 DNA. D genes are given only for firm matches. Not all rows give a size; the values are once, few, many and, for expanded clones, a class.

>TRBJ2-4|NA|TRBV4-1|many
CASSQEGRGTQNIQYF
TGCGCCAGCAGCCAAGAAGGGAGAGGTACCCAAAACATTCAGTACTTC
>TRBJ2-3|TRBD2|TRBV2|few
CASSPPGLAGRTDTQYF
TGTGCCAGCAGTCCCCCCGGACTAGCGGGGCGCACAGATACGCAGTATTTT
>TRBJ2-3|NA|TRBV7-2|NA
CASSMGPVLPDTQYF
TGTGCCAGCAGCATGGGGCCTGTCCTCCCAGATACGCAGTATTTT
>TRBJ2-5|TRBD2|TRBV3-1|few
CASSPGLAGVRETQYF
TGTGCCAGCAGCCCAGGACTAGCGGGAGTCAGAGAGACCCAGTACTTC
>TRBJ2-1|NA|TRBV27|NA
CASSSLKNYNEQFF
TGTGCCAGCAGCTCACTTAAGAACTACAATGAGCAGTTCTTC
>TRBJ2-3|NA|TRBV27|NA
CASKPSVTDTQYF
TGTGCCAGCAAGCCTAGCGTCACAGATACGCAGTATTTT
>TRBJ2-5|NA|TRBV24-1|many
CATSDPRTGQETQYF
TGTGCCACCAGTGATCCCCGGACGGGACAAGAGACCCAGTACTTC
>TRBJ1-1|NA|TRBV27|NA
CASSSPDMNTEAFF
TGTGCCAGCAGTTCCCCAGACATGAACACTGAAGCTTTCTTT
>TRBJ1-2|TRBD1|TRBV6-5|NA
CASTNTGTGGHGYTF
TGTGCCAGCACCAACACCGGGACAGGGGGTCATGGCTACACCTTC
>TRBJ2-3|NA|TRBV7-9|NA
CASSQGLGDTQYF
TGTGCCAGCAGCCAAGGGCTGGGGGATACGCAGTATTTT
>TRBJ1-2|NA|TRBV2|NA
CASILRLRDYGYTF
TGTGCCAGCATACTGCGGTTGAGAGACTATGGCTACACCTTC
>TRBJ2-1|NA|TRBV18|once
CASSPGLQDNEQFF
TGTGCCAGCTCACCAGGCCTACAGGACAATGAGCAGTTCTTC
>TRBJ2-1|TRBD2|TRBV7-2|NA
CASRLAGSHYEQFF
TGTGCCAGCAGGTTAGCGGGGTCCCACTACGAGCAGTTCTTC
>TRBJ2-3|NA|TRBV12-3/TRBV12-4|few
CASSFSPRQDTDTQYF
TGTGCCAGCAGTTTCTCACCCAGGCAGGACACAGATACGCAGTATTTT
>TRBJ2-5|NA|TRBV12-3/TRBV12-4|NA
CASSTTGSAQETQYF
TGTGCCAGCAGTACAACCGGGAGTGCACAAGAGACCCAGTACTTC
>TRBJ1-2|NA|TRBV4-3|NA
CASSQDLISFGYTF
TGCGCCAGCAGCCAAGACTTGATTAGCTTTGGCTACACCTTC
>TRBJ2-1|NA|TRBV24-1|NA
CATSDWGDEQFF
TGTGCCACCAGTGATTGGGGGGATGAGCAGTTCTTC
>TRBJ2-1|NA|TRBV20-1|many
CSARISAEQFF
TGCAGTGCTAGGATTTCAGCGGAGCAGTTCTTC
>TRBJ2-4|TRBD2|TRBV9|few
CASSTQLAGGQNEQYF
TGTGCCAGCAGCACCCAACTAGCGGGGGGGCAGAATGAGCAGTACTTC
>TRBJ2-3|NA|TRBV20-1|few
CSAKHSTAIDTQYF
TGCAGTGCTAAGCACAGTACGGCAATAGATACGCAGTATTTT
>TRBJ2-1|NA|TRBV6-5|many
CASSYTNGLEQFF
TGTGCCAGCAGTTACACCAACGGACTGGAGCAGTTCTTC
>TRBJ2-1|TRBD1|TRBV6-2/TRBV6-3|few
CASSNNRGRGNEQFF
TGTGCCAGCAGTAATAACAGGGGGCGCGGCAATGAGCAGTTCTTC
>TRBJ2-7|NA|TRBV12-3/TRBV12-4|many
CASSYNHYEQYF
TGTGCCAGCAGTTATAACCACTACGAGCAGTACTTC
>TRBJ2-1|TRBD2|TRBV9|few
CASSVGGSSGYNEQFF
TGTGCCAGCAGCGTAGGGGGGTCTAGCGGCTACAATGAGCAGTTCTTC
>TRBJ1-2|NA|TRBV29-1|few
CSVGPAGGANCGYTF
TGCAGCGTTGGGCCGGCGGGGGGAGCTAACTGTGGCTACACCTTC
>TRBJ1-2|TRBD1|TRBV29-1|NA
CGAGMTGARGYTF
TGCGGCGCGGGGATGACAGGGGCGAGAGGCTACACCTTC
>TRBJ2-7|NA|TRBV12-3/TRBV12-4|NA
CASSLRQIYEQYF
TGTGCCAGCAGCCTAAGACAGATCTACGAGCAGTACTTC
>TRBJ2-1|TRBD2|TRBV15|few
CATSTIFSGRWSYNEQFF
TGTGCCACCAGCACCATCTTCAGCGGGAGATGGTCCTACAATGAGCAGTTCTTC
>TRBJ2-3|NA|TRBV7-6|few
CASSPTGYTDTQYF
TGTGCCAGCAGCCCAACGGGGTACACAGATACGCAGTATTTT
>TRBJ1-3|NA|TRBV7-2|NA
CASSPPFGRNTIYF
TGTGCCAGCAGCCCGCCCTTTGGGCGAAACACCATATATTTT
>TRBJ2-1|NA|TRBV11-3|few
CASSGTPGPYNERFF
TGTGCCAGCAGCGGCACCCCAGGCCCCTACAATGAGCGGTTCTTC
>TRBJ2-7|NA|TRBV6-6|few
CVSSYLQVGYEQYF
TGTGTCAGCAGTTACCTTCAGGTTGGCTACGAGCAGTACTTC
>TRBJ1-4|NA|TRBV18|NA
CASSPQAIPTNEKLFF
TGTGCCAGCTCACCACAAGCGATTCCAACTAATGAAAAACTGTTTTTT
>TRBJ2-3|TRBD2|TRBV9|NA
CASTLSGGAADTQYF
TGTGCCAGCACCCTAAGCGGGGGGGCAGCAGATACGCAGTATTTT
>TRBJ2-5|NA|TRBV6-2/TRBV6-3|NA
CASSLLKEGTQETQYF
TGTGCCAGCAGCCTCCTAAAGGAGGGAACACAAGAGACCCAGTACTTC
>TRBJ2-1|TRBD1|TRBV28|NA
CASLPGQDYEQFF
TGTGCCAGCCTACCGGGACAGGACTATGAGCAGTTCTTC
>TRBJ2-1|TRBD2|TRBV4-1|few
CASSQISGQGPYNEQFF
TGCGCCAGCAGCCAAATTAGCGGGCAAGGGCCCTACAATGAGCAGTTCTTC
>TRBJ2-1|TRBD2|TRBV12-3/TRBV12-4|NA
CASTPGTSGRGGSYNEQFF
TGTGCCAGCACCCCCGGGACTAGCGGGAGGGGGGGCTCCTACAATGAGCAGTTCTTC
>TRBJ2-1|NA|TRBV20-1|NA
CSAATGAGAIEQFF
TGCAGTGCTGCCACAGGGGCGGGGGCGATTGAGCAGTTCTTC
>TRBJ2-7|NA|TRBV20-1|few
CSAARRGADGEQYF
TGCAGTGCGGCTCGCCGGGGGGCGGATGGCGAGCAGTACTTC
>TRBJ1-1|NA|TRBV9|few
CASSSSGSRNTEAFF
TGTGCCAGCAGCTCTTCTGGATCAAGGAACACTGAAGCTTTCTTT
>TRBJ2-5|NA|TRBV18|NA
CASSLGTAEETQYF
TGTGCCAGCTCACTCGGGACGGCCGAAGAGACCCAGTACTTC
>TRBJ1-2|TRBD1|TRBV6-5|many
CASSSNQGASGYTF
TGTGCCAGCAGTTCAAACCAGGGGGCGAGTGGCTACACCTTC
>TRBJ2-3|TRBD1|TRBV5-5|few
CASSLRRQGGDTQYF
TGTGCCAGCAGCTTGAGGAGACAGGGGGGAGATACGCAGTATTTT
>TRBJ2-7|TRBD1|TRBV28|few
CASSQDRVGGQYF
TGTGCCAGCAGCCAAGACAGGGTAGGCGGGCAGTACTTC
>TRBJ1-1|NA|TRBV20-1|few
CSARGQTGKGTEAFF
TGCAGTGCTAGAGGTCAAACAGGGAAGGGCACTGAAGCTTTCTTT
>TRBJ2-6|TRBD1|TRBV9|once
CVSRGQGPFGANVLTF
TGTGTCAGCAGGGGACAGGGCCCCTTTGGGGCCAACGTCCTGACTTTC
>TRBJ2-1|TRBD2|TRBV7-9|NA
CASSLGGLAIVEQFF
TGTGCCAGCAGCTTAGGGGGACTAGCGATAGTTGAGCAGTTCTTC
>TRBJ1-5|TRBD1|TRBV4-1|NA
CASSHTGTGGNQPRHF
TGCGCCAGCAGCCACACCGGGACAGGGGGCAATCAGCCCCGGCATTTT
>TRBJ2-5|NA|TRBV6-5|many
CASSYSARQYF
TGTGCCAGCAGTTACTCGGCCAGGCAGTACTTC
>TRBJ2-3|NA|TRBV18|NA
CASSPMMQGTDTQYF
TGTGCCAGCTCACCTATGATGCAGGGCACAGATACGCAGTATTTT